Listed below are T cell receptor beta chains from one sample, sequenced in a study of blood T cell repertoires in COVID-19. Data came from immunoSEQ multiplex PCR; TCRdb stores just in-frame clones and leaves some out. The data show some 96,000 clones, with approximately 86% seen just once and under 2% held by the top ten. Source material: peripheral blood. These receptors originate from an elderly man with acute or convalescent COVID-19. CDR3s include the opening cysteine and the closing phenylalanine or tryptophan. The order of the fields is D gene, J gene, CDR3 length, V gene, clone size, CDR3 DNA, CDR3 protein. The D gene is left open where the match is weak. Clone size, where shown, is once, few, many, or a class for clones that have expanded.

NA	TRBJ2-2	15	TRBV27	NA	TGTGCCAGCAGTTTATCAGGGAGAAGGACCGGGGAGCTGTTTTTT	CASSLSGRRTGELFF
NA	TRBJ2-7	11	TRBV12-3/TRBV12-4	NA	TGTGCCAGCAGCCTAAAATACGAGCAGTACTTC	CASSLKYEQYF
TRBD2	TRBJ2-1	14	TRBV6-5	NA	TGTGCCAGCAGGTTGACTAGCGAGTACAATGAGCAGTTCTTC	CASRLTSEYNEQFF
TRBD1	TRBJ1-2	16	TRBV19	NA	TGTGCCAGTAGTCCCGCGGGGACAGGGGGCAACTATGGCTACACCTTC	CASSPAGTGGNYGYTF
NA	TRBJ1-5	15	TRBV6-5	NA	TGTGCCAGCAGAGTTAACCAGGGGTTGGGGCAGCCCCAGCATTTT	CASRVNQGLGQPQHF
TRBD1	TRBJ1-1	17	TRBV7-2	once	TGTGCCAGCAGCAGCTCGACAGGGGGCCTCGTGAACACTGAAGCTTTCTTT	CASSSSTGGLVNTEAFF
NA	TRBJ1-5	14	TRBV27	NA	TGTGCCAGCAGTTTAGGCGGGGTGAGGCAGCCCCAGCATTTT	CASSLGGVRQPQHF
TRBD1	TRBJ1-1	14	TRBV5-4	NA	TGTGCCAGCAGCTTACAGGGGGCGCCGGCGGGAGCTTTCTTT	CASSLQGAPAGAFF
TRBD1	TRBJ2-4	15	TRBV5-1	NA	TGCGCCAGCAGTTCCGAACCGGGACAGGGGACCATTCAGTACTTC	CASSSEPGQGTIQYF
TRBD1	TRBJ1-2	14	TRBV2	NA	TGTGCCAGCAGTAACGGACAGGCTGCCTATGGCTACACCTTC	CASSNGQAAYGYTF
TRBD1	TRBJ2-4	15	TRBV14	NA	TGTGCCAGCAGCCAAGATCAGGGGGCAGGAAACATTCAGTACTTC	CASSQDQGAGNIQYF
TRBD1	TRBJ1-1	15	TRBV10-3	few	TGTGCCATCAGTGAGTCGGGACAGCAGAACACTGAAGCTTTCTTT	CAISESGQQNTEAFF
NA	TRBJ1-5	15	TRBV30	NA	TGTGCCTGGAGCGTAGGGGGGGCCCTCGGGCAGCCCCAGCATTTT	CAWSVGGALGQPQHF
TRBD1	TRBJ2-2	18	TRBV27	NA	TGTGCCAGCAGTCCGGGACAGGGGGCAAGTGGGAACACCGGGGAGCTGTTTTTT	CASSPGQGASGNTGELFF
NA	TRBJ2-3	15	TRBV7-2	NA	TGTGCCAGCAGCTTAGCACAGGGCGTGGGAGATACGCAGTATTTT	CASSLAQGVGDTQYF
NA	TRBJ2-7	15	TRBV7-2	NA	TGTGCCAGCAGCCCACAGGGCGACGGCTCAGAAGAGCAGTACTTC	CASSPQGDGSEEQYF
TRBD1	TRBJ1-1	15	TRBV9	once	TGTGCCAGCAGCCCGGGACAGGGGATGAACACTGAAGCTTTCTTT	CASSPGQGMNTEAFF
TRBD2	TRBJ2-7	13	TRBV20-1	NA	TGCAGTGCTAGTGACGGGACTAGCTACGAGCAGTACTTC	CSASDGTSYEQYF
TRBD1	TRBJ2-7	12	TRBV28	NA	TGTGCCAGCAGTTCGGGACAGGACGAGCAGTACTTC	CASSSGQDEQYF
NA	TRBJ2-1	12	TRBV7-2	NA	TGTGCCAGCAGCTTAGTTGCGTCAGAGCAGTTCTTC	CASSLVASEQFF
NA	TRBJ2-5	15	TRBV6-1	NA	TGTGCCAGCAGTGAAGATTGGGGATCGGGGGAGACCCAGTACTTC	CASSEDWGSGETQYF
TRBD1	TRBJ1-5	15	TRBV9	NA	TGTGCCAGCAGCTCGGGGACAGGTCGCAATCAGCCCCAGCATTTT	CASSSGTGRNQPQHF